This TCR beta chain was sequenced in a study of T cell responses to AZD1222 COVID-19 vaccine. Germline values: CDR1 MNHEY, CDR2 SMNVEV (reference sequence). The CDR3 is made up of 15 amino acids. V lost 5 bases and J 5 bases, leaving 15 bases between the germline ends. Method: immunoSEQ multiplex PCR; TCRdb's copy keeps in-frame clones and lacks some. The profile shows 110,000 to 150,000 clones, nearly 95% of them singletons. Here the sequenced sample was peripheral blood, taken on day 0 of AZD1222 vaccination. The rearrangement links TRBV27 to TRBJ2-2, with D tentatively TRBD1 or TRBD2 (5 bases each). This TCR was recovered from an adult in good health. CDR3 in DNA: TGTGCCAGCAGTCTCCGGGACGGCGGGACCGGGGAGCTGTTTTTT. As protein: CASSLRDGGTGELFF.